This TCR beta chain was retrieved from a study of cytomegalovirus exposure and HLA in healthy donors. The PCR was carried out with 60 Vbeta primers and 13 Jbeta primers. The data were produced by immunoSEQ multiplex PCR, yet TCRdb's version contains in-frame clones alone and is incomplete. The profile shows more than 110,000 clones, about 74% of them singletons. Germline V gives CDR1 SEHNR, CDR2 FQNEAQ (reference sequence). V dropped 5 bases and J dropped 4; count of bases not matched to a gene: 8. The CDR3 consists of 15 residues. This sequence joins TRBV7-9 and TRBJ2-5, with TRBD1 matching over 9 bases. Sequences were obtained from PBMCs. This sequence originates from a woman in her fifties or sixties in good health and CMV-seronegative. For the CDR3, the DNA is TGTGCCAGCAGCAAACCGGGACAGGGAAGAGAGACCCAGTACTTC. It is translated as CASSKPGQGRETQYF.